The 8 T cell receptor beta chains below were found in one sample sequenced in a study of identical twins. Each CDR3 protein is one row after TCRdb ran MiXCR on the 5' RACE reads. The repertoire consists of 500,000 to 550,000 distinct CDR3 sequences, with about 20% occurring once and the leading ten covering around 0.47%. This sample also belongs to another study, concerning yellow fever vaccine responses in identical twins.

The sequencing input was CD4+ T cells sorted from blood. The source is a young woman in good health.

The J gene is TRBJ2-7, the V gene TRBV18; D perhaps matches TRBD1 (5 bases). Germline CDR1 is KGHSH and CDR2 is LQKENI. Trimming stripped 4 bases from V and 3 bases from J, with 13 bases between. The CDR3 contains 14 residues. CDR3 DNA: TGTGCCAGCTCACTCCAGGGCGGTGGCTACGAGCAGTACTTC. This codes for CASSLQGGGYEQYF.

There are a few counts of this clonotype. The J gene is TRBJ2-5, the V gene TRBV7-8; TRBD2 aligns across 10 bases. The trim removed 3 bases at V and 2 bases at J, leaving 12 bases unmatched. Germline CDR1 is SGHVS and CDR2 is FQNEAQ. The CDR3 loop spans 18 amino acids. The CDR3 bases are TGTGCCAGCAGCTTTAGCGTCCTAGCGGGGGCATCACAAGAGACCCAGTACTTC. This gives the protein CASSFSVLAGASQETQYF. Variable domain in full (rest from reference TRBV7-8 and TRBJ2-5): GAGVSQSPRYKVAKRGQDVALRCDPISGHVSLFWYQQALGQGPEFLTYFQNEAQLDKSGLPSDRFFAERPEGSVSTLKIQRTQQEDSAVYLCASSFSVLAGASQETQYFGPGTRLLVL.

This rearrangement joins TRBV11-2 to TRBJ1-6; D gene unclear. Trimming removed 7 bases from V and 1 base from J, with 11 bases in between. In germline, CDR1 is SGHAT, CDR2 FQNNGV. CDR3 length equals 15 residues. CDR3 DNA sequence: TGTGCCAGCAATGATAAGGTTTCCTATAATTCACCCCTCCACTTT. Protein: CASNDKVSYNSPLHF.

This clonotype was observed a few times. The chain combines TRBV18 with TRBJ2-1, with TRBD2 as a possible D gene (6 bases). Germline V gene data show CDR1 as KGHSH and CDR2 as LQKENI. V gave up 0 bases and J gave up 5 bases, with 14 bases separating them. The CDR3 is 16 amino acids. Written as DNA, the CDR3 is TGTGCCAGCTCACCACCTTTGCGGGACTCTCACAATGAGCAGTTCTTC. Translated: CASSPPLRDSHNEQFF.

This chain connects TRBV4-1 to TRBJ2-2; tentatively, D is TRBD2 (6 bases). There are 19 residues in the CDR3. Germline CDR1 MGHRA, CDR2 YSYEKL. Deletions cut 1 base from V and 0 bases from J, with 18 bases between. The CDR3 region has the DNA TGCGCCAGCAGCCAAGGAATGTTAGGACTACCTACGAACACCGGGGAGCTGTTTTTT. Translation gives CASSQGMLGLPTNTGELFF.

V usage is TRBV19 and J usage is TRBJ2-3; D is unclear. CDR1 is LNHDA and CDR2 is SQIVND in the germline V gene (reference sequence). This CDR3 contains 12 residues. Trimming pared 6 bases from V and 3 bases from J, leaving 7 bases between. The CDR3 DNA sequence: TGTGCCAGTAGCCGGAAAACAGATACGCAGTATTTT. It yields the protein CASSRKTDTQYF.

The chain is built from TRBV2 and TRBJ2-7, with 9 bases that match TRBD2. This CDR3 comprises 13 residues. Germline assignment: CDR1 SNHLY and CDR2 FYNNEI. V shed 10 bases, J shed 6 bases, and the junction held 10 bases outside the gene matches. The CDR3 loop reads CATSGDSGSEQYF. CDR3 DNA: TGTGCCACCTCTGGGGATAGCGGGAGCGAGCAGTACTTC.

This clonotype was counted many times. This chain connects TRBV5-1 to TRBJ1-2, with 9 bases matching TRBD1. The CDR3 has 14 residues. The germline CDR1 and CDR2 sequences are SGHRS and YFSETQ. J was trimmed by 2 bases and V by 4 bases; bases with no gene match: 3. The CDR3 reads CASSTDRGNYGYTF. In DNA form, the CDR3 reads TGCGCCAGCAGCACGGACAGGGGAAACTATGGCTACACCTTC.